The 32 T cell receptor beta chains given below trace back to one sample, sequenced in a study of regulatory T cells in long-lasting Graves disease. Libraries of TCR beta came from iRepertoire HTBI primers plus Arm-PCR of CDR3 regions. TCRdb re-derived calls from the multiplex PCR reads in MiXCR, one entry per CDR3 protein. There are roughly 500,000 distinct CDR3 sequences in the sample; around 13% occur only once, and almost 9% lies in the top ten. Sample time point: newly diagnosed GD, antithyroid drugs for less than 3 months. The TCR library used RNA extracted from PBMCs. A further study also used this sample, focusing on T cells in Graves' hyperthyroidism and ophthalmopathy.

This specimen was peripheral blood mononuclear cells (PBMCs), taken at new diagnosis, from a patient treated with antithyroid drugs. The receptors derive from a woman aged 25 to 39 with Graves disease.

This clonotype has at least ten counts. This sequence joins TRBV6-1 and TRBJ2-2, with TRBD1 matching 11 bases. V gave up 3 bases and J gave up 6 bases; unmatched junction bases: 3. The CDR3 has 15 amino acids. Germline V gene sequence: CDR1 MNHNS, CDR2 SASEGT. CDR3 protein: CASSEGQGDAGELFF. DNA for the CDR3: TGTGCCAGCAGTGAGGGACAGGGGGACGCCGGGGAGCTGTTTTTT.

This clonotype has ten or more counts. This rearrangement joins TRBV28 to TRBJ1-4; D is ambiguous. V dropped 3 bases and J dropped 7 bases, with 18 bases sitting between them. The CDR3 spans 16 residues. The germline V gene encodes CDR1 MDHEN and CDR2 SYDVKM. CDR3 region: CASSFGSSPLGEKLFF. The CDR3 coding sequence is TGTGCCAGCAGTTTCGGATCATCGCCGTTAGGTGAAAAACTGTTTTTT.

This clonotype was seen repeatedly, ten times or more. The V call is TRBV20-1, the J call TRBJ2-4; no clear D gene. Trimming shortened V by 0 bases and J by 9 bases, and 15 bases separated the two germline ends. The CDR3 totals 14 residues. Germline V CDR1 and CDR2: DFQATT, SNEGSKA (reference sequence). The CDR3 loop reads CSARDRNRLPIQYF. CDR3 in DNA: TGCAGTGCTAGAGATCGAAATCGGCTGCCCATTCAGTACTTC.

This clonotype was recorded many times. This chain connects TRBV5-5 to TRBJ2-5; D is perhaps TRBD1 or TRBD2 (5 bases each). Trimming left V 5 bases short and J 10 bases short, with 21 bases between. The CDR3 runs to 14 residues. In germline, CDR1 is SGHKS, CDR2 YYEKEE (reference sequence). The CDR3 DNA reads TGTGCCAGCAGTTCCCCCCCGGGAACGGGGCTCCAGTACTTC. This gives the protein CASSSPPGTGLQYF.

There are many counts of this clonotype. The chain combines TRBV6-1 with TRBJ2-7; perhaps TRBD1 as D (5 bases). The CDR3 is made up of 11 amino acids. The V and J ends lost 7 bases and 2 bases respectively, with 6 bases between them. The germline CDR1 and CDR2 sequences are MNHNS and SASEGT. CDR3 sequence reads: CASTGTYEQYF. For the CDR3, the DNA is TGTGCCAGCACAGGGACCTACGAGCAGTACTTC.

This clonotype has ten or more counts. The V call is TRBV28, the J call TRBJ2-7; D gene unclear. CDR1 and CDR2 from the germline V gene are MDHEN and SYDVKM. The CDR3 is made up of 13 amino acids. V gave up 3 bases and J gave up 2 bases, with 8 bases separating them. CDR3 region: CASSFGSTYEQYF. In DNA form, the CDR3 reads TGTGCCAGCAGTTTTGGTAGCACCTACGAGCAGTACTTC.

This clonotype was seen ten or more times. The CDR3 spells CASTWGLYGYTF. The CDR3 DNA follows: TGTGCCAGCACTTGGGGACTCTATGGCTACACCTTC. The rearrangement joins TRBV2 to TRBJ1-2; tentatively, D is TRBD1 (5 bases). The germline V gene has CDR1 SNHLY and CDR2 FYNNEI. The CDR3 loop spans 12 amino acids. V was trimmed by 7 bases and J by 4 bases, leaving 10 bases between them.

At least ten counts were recorded for this clonotype. J is TRBJ2-3 and V is TRBV11-3, with 8 nucleotides matching TRBD2. The J segment lost 4 bases and the V segment lost 5 bases, leaving 14 bases of the junction unmatched. The CDR3 extends over 17 amino acids. Germline V lookup: CDR1 SGHNT, CDR2 YENEEA. The CDR3 spells CASSESSGSLPADTQYF. The CDR3 DNA reads TGTGCCAGCAGCGAGAGCAGCGGGAGCCTCCCGGCAGATACGCAGTATTTT.

This clonotype was found many times. The chain uses TRBV14 and TRBJ1-6; D not certain. CDR3 length equals 13 residues. Germline values: CDR1 SGHDN, CDR2 FVKESK. The germline V and J ends were trimmed by 2 bases and 7 bases, with 6 bases remaining between them. The CDR3 nucleotides are TGTGCCAGCAGCCAAACGGGGAATTCACCCCTCCACTTT. Amino acids: CASSQTGNSPLHF. Supplemented by reference TRBV14 and TRBJ1-6, the full variable domain reads EAGVTQFPSHSVIEKGQTVTLRCDPISGHDNLYWYRRVMGKEIKFLLHFVKESKQDESGMPNNRFLAERTGGTYSTLKVQPAELEDSGVYFCASSQTGNSPLHFGNGTRLTVT.

The chain uses TRBV18 and TRBJ2-4; no clear D. Deletions cut 0 bases from V and 8 bases from J, with 8 bases between. Per the germline V gene, CDR1 is KGHSH and CDR2 is LQKENI. This CDR3 contains 13 residues. The CDR3 sequence: CASSPPGIHIQYF. DNA of the CDR3: TGTGCCAGCTCACCACCAGGGATCCACATTCAGTACTTC.

This clonotype was detected ten times or more. The J gene is TRBJ2-5, the V gene TRBV4-2; no definite D call. The CDR3 is 16 amino acids. The germline V and J ends were trimmed by 0 bases and 7 bases, with 18 bases remaining between them. CDR1 LGHNA and CDR2 YNFKEQ come from the germline V gene. CDR3 sequence: CASSQDHQDDFATQYF. In DNA form, the CDR3 reads TGTGCCAGCAGCCAAGATCACCAGGACGACTTTGCGACCCAGTACTTC.

Of note for this clonotype: A much larger clone is a single base away; this may be a read error. The chain carries TRBV5-4 and TRBJ2-1, with 16 bases fitting TRBD2. Germline V gene data show CDR1 as SGHNT and CDR2 as YYREEE (reference sequence). The CDR3 contains 18 residues. The CDR3 nucleotides read TGTGCCAGCAGCAGGGGACTAGCGGGAGGGCGGGGCTACAATGAGCGGTTCTTC. Translated, it gives CASSRGLAGGRGYNERFF.

This clonotype has at least ten counts. The J gene is TRBJ2-5, the V gene TRBV20-1; 8 bases align to TRBD2. This CDR3 has 14 amino acids. With V trimmed by 2 bases and J by 6 bases, 8 bases remained unmatched. Per germline, CDR1 DFQATT and CDR2 SNEGSKA (reference sequence). The DNA for the CDR3 is TGCAGTGCTAGACCCCCGGGAGGGCCGAAGACCCAGTACTTC. This encodes CSARPPGGPKTQYF.

This clonotype was detected only a few times. This chain joins TRBV19 and TRBJ2-3, with D possibly TRBD2 on 6 matching bases. The J call may be mistaken, given a closer DNA end match to TRBJ2-5. CDR1 is LNHDA and CDR2 is SQIVND in the germline V gene (reference sequence). This CDR3 is 13 amino acids long. CDR3 sequence: CASSILGGETQYF. In DNA form, the CDR3 reads TGTGCCAGTAGTATCCTCGGGGGTGAGACCCAGTACTTC.

About this clonotype itself: Given a much more abundant clone one base away, this may be a read error. The chain has TRBV27 and TRBJ1-5, with a possible D match to TRBD1 (5 bases). Trimming cost V 5 bases and J 0 bases, with 14 bases left between them. The CDR3 spans 16 residues. Germline CDR1 MNHEY, CDR2 SMNVEV (reference sequence). CDR3: CASSLGGVNSNQPQHF. CDR3 sequence (DNA): TGTGCCAGCAGTCTTGGGGGGGTTAATAGCAATCAGCCCCAGCATTTT.

At least ten counts were recorded for this clonotype. The V and J genes are TRBV6-5 and TRBJ1-5; D is uncertain. Between the trimmed V and J ends, which lost 2 bases and 12 bases, there was a span of 17 bases. This CDR3 has 14 amino acids. Germline V CDR1 and CDR2: MNHEY, SVGAGI. In DNA, the CDR3 is TGTGCCAGCAGTTACCCGGCGACGGGTGAGAGCCAGCATTTT. Amino acid sequence: CASSYPATGESQHF.

This chain uses TRBV24-1 with TRBJ2-5; unclear D gene. The CDR3 loop spans 13 amino acids. Trimming shortened V by 8 bases and J by 4 bases, and 13 bases separated the two germline ends. Germline V CDR1 and CDR2: KGHDR, SFDVKD. CDR3 sequence (DNA): TGTGCCACCATCGGGCCCGACGGAGAGACCCAGTACTTC. This translates into CATIGPDGETQYF.

At least ten counts were recorded for this clonotype. V and J are TRBV11-1 and TRBJ2-7, with D possibly matching TRBD1 (6 bases). Germline loops: CDR1 SGHAT, CDR2 FQDESV (reference sequence). The CDR3 totals 16 residues. V was shortened by 0 bases and J by 4 bases, with 16 bases between the two germline ends. CDR3 in amino acids: CASSLAPEDRRYEQYF. The CDR3, as DNA: TGTGCCAGCAGCTTAGCCCCCGAGGACAGAAGATACGAGCAGTACTTC.

J is TRBJ2-7 and V is TRBV6-5; D perhaps matches TRBD1 (5 bases). Trimming stripped 0 bases from V and 1 base from J, with 7 bases between. The CDR3 length is 14 residues. Germline values: CDR1 MNHEY, CDR2 SVGAGI. The CDR3 loop is CASSYSRTSYEQYF. Written as DNA, the CDR3 is TGTGCCAGCAGTTACTCCCGGACATCCTACGAGCAGTACTTC.

This clonotype was counted many times. The chain joins TRBV18 to TRBJ1-2; a weak D match, TRBD1 (5 bases). This CDR3 has 17 residues. Per the germline V gene, CDR1 is KGHSH and CDR2 is LQKENI. The V end was cut by 3 bases, the J end by 2 bases, with 19 bases between. CDR3 bases: TGTGCCAGCTCACCTTTGGGACGGACCCTACTCAACTATGGCTACACCTTC. It specifies CASSPLGRTLLNYGYTF.

In its sample, this clonotype was seen many times. The junction and the germline gene differ at one end; a read error may be behind it. The V and J genes are TRBV7-7 and TRBJ2-5; a possible D gene is TRBD1 (6 bases). Germline V gene lookup returns CDR1 SSHAT and CDR2 FNYEAQ (reference sequence). The CDR3 extends over 13 amino acids. The CDR3 spells CASSFRRGETQYF. CDR3 DNA: TGTGCTAGCAGCTTTCGCAGGGGCGAGACCCAGTACTTC.

This clonotype showed up many times. This chain uses TRBV27 with TRBJ2-1; D is perhaps TRBD1 or TRBD2 (6 bases each). The CDR3 runs 15 residues. In germline, CDR1 is MNHEY, CDR2 SMNVEV (reference sequence). The V end was cut by 7 bases, the J end by 5 bases, with 18 bases between. CDR3: CASTSWGRENNEQFF. CDR3 DNA: TGTGCCAGCACCTCCTGGGGGCGGGAAAACAATGAGCAGTTCTTC.

This clonotype has at least ten counts. The V gene is TRBV20-1, the J gene TRBJ1-1, with 10 bases that match TRBD1. V shed 3 bases and J 0 bases; nucleotides not matched to a gene: 4. This CDR3 is 15 amino acids long. From germline, CDR1 is DFQATT and CDR2 SNEGSKA (reference sequence). The CDR3 region is CSARGTGALNTEAFF. For the CDR3, the DNA is TGCAGTGCTAGGGGGACAGGGGCGTTGAACACTGAAGCTTTCTTT.

Ten or more counts support this clonotype. The J gene is TRBJ2-1, the V gene TRBV5-1; TRBD2 agrees at 12 bases. The germline V gene encodes CDR1 SGHRS and CDR2 YFSETQ. Losses at the gene ends were 4 bases for V and 9 bases for J; bases not matched to a gene: 8. This CDR3 has 15 amino acids. The CDR3 region is CASSQTSGGGAEQFF. The CDR3 DNA reads as TGCGCCAGCAGCCAGACTAGCGGGGGAGGAGCTGAGCAGTTCTTC.

This rearrangement joins TRBV27 to TRBJ1-2; TRBD1 aligns across 8 bases. V shed 6 bases, J shed 4 bases, and the junction held 7 bases outside the gene matches. The CDR3 spans 14 residues. CDR1 and CDR2 from the germline V gene are MNHEY and SMNVEV (reference sequence). The DNA for the CDR3 is TGTGCCAGCAGGCCGCAGGGGGCTGGCTATGGCTACACCTTC. Amino acids: CASRPQGAGYGYTF.

This clonotype was seen only a few times. The chain is built from TRBV20-1 and TRBJ1-4; 8 bases align to TRBD1. With V trimmed by 2 bases and J by 8 bases, 4 bases remained unmatched. CDR3 length equals 13 residues. Germline V gene sequence: CDR1 DFQATT, CDR2 SNEGSKA (reference sequence). The CDR3 reads CSARNTGGEKLFF. The CDR3 bases are TGCAGTGCTAGAAACACAGGGGGAGAAAAACTGTTTTTT.

This clonotype was picked up many times. The genes are TRBV5-6 and TRBJ2-2; 8 nucleotides agree with TRBD2. Unmatched junction bases numbered 9, after V lost 7 bases and J lost 7 bases. The length of the CDR3 is 14 residues. CDR1 SGHDT and CDR2 YYEEEE come from the germline V gene. Here the CDR3 reads CASRSGGQIGELFF. In DNA, the CDR3 is TGTGCCAGCCGCAGCGGGGGTCAGATCGGGGAGCTGTTTTTT. Complete variable domain (other parts from reference TRBV5-6 and TRBJ2-2): DAGVTQSPTHLIKTRGQQVTLRCSPKSGHDTVSWYQQALGQGPQFIFQYYEEEERQRGNFPDRFSGHQFPNYSSELNVNALLLGDSALYLCASRSGGQIGELFFGEGSRLTVL.

V usage is TRBV29-1 and J usage is TRBJ2-5, with 14 nucleotides matching TRBD2. CDR3 size: 12 residues. The junction had 2 bases not matched to a gene; V was cut back by 7 bases and J by 7 bases. CDR1 and CDR2 (germline): SQVTM, ANQGSEA. The CDR3 sequence: CSGLAGGGTQYF. The DNA for the CDR3 is TGCAGCGGACTAGCGGGAGGGGGGACCCAGTACTTC. The variable domain in full, with the rest retrieved from reference TRBV29-1 and TRBJ2-5, is SAVISQKPSRDICQRGTSLTIQCQVDSQVTMMFWYRQQPGQSLTLIATANQGSEATYESGFVIDKFPISRPNLTFSTLTVSNMSPEDSSIYLCSGLAGGGTQYFGPGTRLLVL.

In its sample, this clonotype was seen many times. V usage is TRBV7-3 and J usage is TRBJ1-1, with TRBD1 matching 8 bases. Germline CDR1 reads SGHTA; CDR2 reads FQGTGA. V trimming: 6 bases; J trimming: 3 bases; junction bases outside the gene matches: 6. The CDR3 runs to 14 residues. The CDR3 region has the DNA TGTGCCAGCAGACCAGGGGGCATGGACACTGAAGCTTTCTTT. This translates into CASRPGGMDTEAFF.

This clonotype came up many times. This chain connects TRBV29-1 to TRBJ2-3; perhaps TRBD2 as D (5 bases). Germline CDR1 reads SQVTM; CDR2 reads ANQGSEA. The germline V and J ends were trimmed by 6 bases and 4 bases, with 14 bases remaining between them. This CDR3 is built from 13 residues. The CDR3 bases are TGCAGCGTCCATGGTGAGGGTGCAGATACGCAGTATTTT. Its protein is CSVHGEGADTQYF.

In its sample, this clonotype was seen a few times. This chain uses TRBV18 with TRBJ1-1; 8 bases fit TRBD1. Germline V gene lookup returns CDR1 KGHSH and CDR2 LQKENI. V lost 4 bases, J lost 5 bases, and 6 bases stayed unmatched. This CDR3 is 14 amino acids long. DNA for the CDR3: TGTGCCAGCTCACAAGAGGACAGGGTAACTGAAGCTTTCTTT. Its protein is CASSQEDRVTEAFF.

This clonotype has a count of ten or more. The V and J genes are TRBV12-3 or TRBV12-4 and TRBJ1-1; weak D call: TRBD1 (6 bases). Trimming left V 5 bases short and J 11 bases short, with 12 bases between. This CDR3 contains 11 residues. CDR3 in amino acids: CASSPTGMAFF. The DNA of the CDR3 is TGTGCCAGCAGTCCTACAGGGATGGCTTTCTTT.